Following are 11 T cell receptor beta chains from one sample sequenced in a study of T-cell reconstitution after alpha-beta-depleted transplantation in children. The TCRbeta library incorporated unique molecular identifiers. Via MiXCR, TCRdb re-called the PCR reads, giving one row per CDR3 protein. The repertoire consists of some 180,000 distinct CDR3 sequences, with under 8.5% occurring once and the leading ten covering just over 5.5%. The sequencing here drew on PBMCs, taken before TCRalphabeta/CD19-depleted stem cell transplant. All receptors derive from a boy under 10 years old with acute lymphoblastic leukemia, due to receive a stem cell transplant.

The chain employs TRBV28 and TRBJ2-7, with 7 bases lining up with TRBD1. V was clipped by 4 bases and J by 6 bases; unmatched bases: 15. The CDR3 runs 16 residues. The germline CDR1 and CDR2 sequences are MDHEN and SYDVKM. The CDR3 sequence is CASSSLKTGYRVEQYF. CDR3 in DNA: TGTGCCAGCAGTTCCCTTAAGACAGGGTACCGGGTCGAGCAGTACTTC.

This clonotype was observed at least ten times. The chain has TRBV6-6 and TRBJ2-3; D may be TRBD1 (5 bases). CDR1 is MNHNY, CDR2 SVGAGI, per germline (reference sequence). Deletions cut 2 bases from V and 7 bases from J, with 10 bases between. There are 13 residues in the CDR3. CDR3 residues: CASSYQGANTQYF. Written as DNA, the CDR3 is TGTGCCAGCAGTTACCAAGGGGCCAATACGCAGTATTTT.

This clonotype has a count of ten or more. The chain couples TRBV20-1 to TRBJ2-1, with D possibly called TRBD1 or TRBD2 (6 bases each). Trimming pared 3 bases from V and 5 bases from J, leaving 17 bases between. Germline V gene data show CDR1 as DFQATT and CDR2 as SNEGSKA (reference sequence). The CDR3 has 15 residues. This CDR3 is CSARELRGDNNEQFF. CDR3 nucleotide sequence: TGCAGTGCTAGGGAGCTAAGGGGGGACAACAATGAGCAGTTCTTC.

This clonotype was counted many times. The genes are TRBV9 and TRBJ1-1; TRBD1 might be the D (6 bases). V was trimmed by 3 bases and J by 1 base, leaving 13 bases between them. Germline V gene sequence: CDR1 SGDLS, CDR2 YYNGEE. The CDR3 covers 15 residues. The CDR3 bases are TGTGCCAGCAGCGCTTTCGCAGGGGCGAACACTGAAGCTTTCTTT. It yields the protein CASSAFAGANTEAFF.

Turning to this clonotype: A much larger clone differs by one base, so this may be a read error. Written as DNA, the CDR3 is TGTGCCAGCAGATTACGGTCCCAGGGCTCGGGGGAGCTGTTTTTT. Translating it yields CASRLRSQGSGELFF. The gene calls are TRBV12-3 or TRBV12-4 and TRBJ2-2, with D possibly matching TRBD1 (5 bases). CDR3 length: 15 residues. V shed 6 bases and J shed 8 bases, with 19 bases lying between them.

The J gene is TRBJ2-4, the V gene TRBV19, with 8 bases lining up with TRBD2. CDR3 length: 14 residues. The junction had 8 bases not matched to a gene; V was cut back by 7 bases and J by 6 bases. Per germline, CDR1 LNHDA and CDR2 SQIVND (reference sequence). The CDR3 DNA follows: TGTGCCAGTAAAGACCCGGGAGGGAGAAACATTCAGTACTTC. Translating gives CASKDPGGRNIQYF. The variable domain in full, with the rest retrieved from reference TRBV19 and TRBJ2-4, is DGGITQSPKYLFRKEGQNVTLSCEQNLNHDAMYWYRQDPGQGLRLIYYSQIVNDFQKGDIAEGYSVSREKKESFPLTVTSAQKNPTAFYLCASKDPGGRNIQYFGAGTRLSVL.

This clonotype was seen a few times. In DNA, the CDR3 is TGTGCCAGTTGGTCCGGACTCACAGATACGCAGTATTTT. The encoded protein is CASWSGLTDTQYF. V is TRBV6-2 or TRBV6-3 and J is TRBJ2-3; D may be TRBD2 (5 bases). The germline V and J ends were trimmed by 9 bases and 2 bases, with 12 bases remaining between them. Germline assignment: CDR1 MNHEY and CDR2 SVGEGT. The CDR3 has 13 residues.

This clonotype has a handful of counts. The CDR3 DNA reads TGCAGTGCTAGTTGGGGACAGGGTGGTTATCAGCCCCAGCATTTT. It translates to CSASWGQGGYQPQHF. The chain couples TRBV20-1 to TRBJ1-5; 9 bases line up with TRBD1. With V trimmed by 3 bases and J by 5 bases, 8 bases remained unmatched. Germline CDR1 and CDR2: DFQATT and SNEGSKA (reference sequence). This CDR3 spans 15 amino acids.

The chain combines TRBV7-9 with TRBJ1-2; the D gene is possibly TRBD1 (5 bases). The ends were cut back, 2 bases at V and 8 bases at J, with 9 bases in the middle. Germline values: CDR1 SEHNR, CDR2 FQNEAQ (reference sequence). The CDR3 contains 12 residues. CDR3 nucleotide sequence: TGTGCCAGCAGCTTAATCGGGGGAGGCTACACCTTC. Translation gives CASSLIGGGYTF.

This clonotype came up a few times. DNA for the CDR3: TGTGCCAGCCGCCGGGACAGTGGCTCCTACAATGAGCAGTTCTTC. Its translation is CASRRDSGSYNEQFF. The genes are TRBV7-2 and TRBJ2-1; TRBD1 matches at 7 bases. The CDR3 consists of 15 residues. Trimming removed 8 bases from V and 0 bases from J; junction bases left unmatched: 7. Looked up from germline, CDR1 is SGHTA and CDR2 is FQGNSA. The complete variable domain, with remaining parts taken from reference TRBV7-2 and TRBJ2-1, reads GAGVSQSPSNKVTEKGKDVELRCDPISGHTALYWYRQSLGQGLEFLIYFQGNSAPDKSGLPSDRFSAERTGGSVSTLTIQRTQQEDSAVYLCASRRDSGSYNEQFFGPGTRLTVL.

This clonotype has a handful of counts. The rearrangement uses TRBV4-3 and TRBJ1-5; no clear D. Germline V gene data show CDR1 as LGHNA and CDR2 as YSLEER. The V end was cut by 4 bases, the J end by 3 bases, with 13 bases between. This CDR3 is 15 amino acids long. The CDR3 sequence: CASSRLGGPNQPQHF. CDR3 in DNA: TGCGCCAGCAGCCGTCTAGGAGGGCCCAATCAGCCCCAGCATTTT.